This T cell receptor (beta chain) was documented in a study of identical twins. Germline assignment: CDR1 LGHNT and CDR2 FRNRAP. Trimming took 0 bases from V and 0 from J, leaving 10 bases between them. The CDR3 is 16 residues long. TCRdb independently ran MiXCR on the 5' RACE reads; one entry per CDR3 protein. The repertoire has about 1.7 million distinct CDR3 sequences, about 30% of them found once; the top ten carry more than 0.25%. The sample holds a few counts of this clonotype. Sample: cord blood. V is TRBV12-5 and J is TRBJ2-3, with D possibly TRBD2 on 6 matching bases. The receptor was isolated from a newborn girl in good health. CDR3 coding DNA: TGTGCTAGTGGTTTGGTAGCTAGCGTGAGCACAGATACGCAGTATTTT. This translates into CASGLVASVSTDTQYF.